The sequence of this T cell receptor (beta chain) was determined in a study of blood T cell repertoires in COVID-19. In the study overall: The study drew acute and convalescent COVID-19 samples from the United States, Italy and Spain. Sample material is recorded as cDNA or gDNA derived from T cells, B-cell-depleted T cells, or PBMCs.

Trimming shortened V by 10 bases and J by 0 bases, and 12 bases separated the two germline ends. Germline values: CDR1 SEHNR, CDR2 FQNEAQ (reference sequence). The CDR3 contains 14 residues. In the original workflow: Amplification of reference gene primers provided the estimated nucleated cell counts. Clones were sequenced by immunoSEQ multiplex PCR, and TCRdb holds only the in-frame ones, with some missing. The V and J calls and the clone size are those of that table, but D and trimming were determined from the DNA. The sample has some 340,000 clones; roughly 85% are singletons. The chain has TRBV7-9 and TRBJ1-4; D might be TRBD1 (5 bases). The sequencing sample was made of peripheral blood. This clonotype was obtained from a woman aged 18-29 years with acute or convalescent COVID-19. CDR3 in DNA: TGTGCCACCCACGGGGGGGCAACTAATGAAAAACTGTTTTTT. This sequence encodes CATHGGATNEKLFF.